The 18 T cell receptor beta chains given below trace back to one sample, sequenced in a study of blood T cell repertoires in COVID-19. Generated by immunoSEQ multiplex PCR, the TCRdb table keeps only in-frame clones and is missing some. The sample gives about 160,000 clones, 78% of which show up once; around 13% is in the top ten. What was sequenced was peripheral blood. The source is an elderly woman with acute or convalescent COVID-19.

The chain employs TRBV18 and TRBJ2-7; 11 nucleotides agree with TRBD2. CDR1 is KGHSH, CDR2 LQKENI, per germline. V lost 3 bases and J lost 6; bases outside the gene matches: 10. The CDR3 runs to 16 residues. The CDR3 bases are TGTGCCAGCTCACCGACCACTAGCGGGAGTGAGGTCGAGCAGTACTTC. Translating it yields CASSPTTSGSEVEQYF.

The chain carries TRBV3-1 (or the pseudogene TRBV3-2) and TRBJ2-1; 9 bases are shared with TRBD2. The CDR3 runs to 14 residues. The trim removed 1 base at V and 8 bases at J, leaving 3 bases unmatched. Germline values: CDR1 LGHDT, CDR2 YNNKEL (reference sequence). CDR3 sequence (DNA): TGTGCCAGCAGCCAAGGTGGCGGGAGGGATGAGCAGTTCTTC. As protein: CASSQGGGRDEQFF.

The rearrangement links TRBV27 to TRBJ2-7; TRBD1 agrees at 7 bases. V lost 5 bases, J lost 0 bases, and 4 bases stayed unmatched. The CDR3 is made up of 14 amino acids. The germline gives CDR1 MNHEY, CDR2 SMNVEV (reference sequence). This chain's CDR3 is CASSPRQGSYEQYF. The CDR3 DNA follows: TGTGCCAGCAGTCCGAGACAGGGCTCCTACGAGCAGTACTTC.

This clone was seen a few times. This chain joins TRBV19 and TRBJ1-1, with D perhaps matching TRBD1 (6 bases). CDR1 is LNHDA and CDR2 is SQIVND in the germline V gene (reference sequence). The CDR3 consists of 13 residues. The germline V and J ends were trimmed by 6 bases and 5 bases, with 13 bases remaining between them. CDR3 sequence (DNA): TGTGCCAGTAGGCCACAGGGCCAGACTGAAGCTTTCTTT. Translated: CASRPQGQTEAFF.

This clone was observed a single time. This chain links TRBV3-1 (or the pseudogene TRBV3-2) with TRBJ2-2; the match to TRBD2 covers 7 bases. Germline CDR1 LGHDT, CDR2 YNNKEL (reference sequence). V dropped 4 bases and J dropped 4; count of bases not matched to a gene: 9. The CDR3 covers 16 residues. CDR3 sequence reads: CASSPTQLARTGELFF. In DNA, the CDR3 is TGTGCCAGCAGCCCCACCCAACTAGCGCGCACCGGGGAGCTGTTTTTT.

The J gene is TRBJ2-2, the V gene TRBV30, with 11 bases aligning to TRBD2. V shed 2 bases, J shed 2 bases, and the junction held 10 bases outside the gene matches. CDR3 length: 18 residues. Germline lookup yields CDR1 GTSNPN and CDR2 SVGIG (reference sequence). CDR3 DNA sequence: TGTGCCTGGAGTCCCATAGCGGGGGGGCCTTCCAACACCGGGGAGCTGTTTTTT. Protein: CAWSPIAGGPSNTGELFF.

The CDR3 DNA is TGTGCCAGCACCCAGACGGGAATAAGCAATCAGCCCCAGCATTTT. As protein: CASTQTGISNQPQHF. The chain uses TRBV2 and TRBJ1-5; the D is unclear. There are 15 residues in the CDR3. Trimming took off 7 bases at V and 1 base at J, with 14 bases between the two ends. Germline V gene data show CDR1 as SNHLY and CDR2 as FYNNEI. The entire variable domain, with the rest obtained from reference TRBV2 and TRBJ1-5, is as follows: EPEVTQTPSHQVTQMGQEVILRCVPISNHLYFYWYRQILGQKVEFLVSFYNNEISEKSEIFDDQFSVERPDGSNFTLKIRSTKLEDSAMYFCASTQTGISNQPQHFGDGTRLSIL.

The chain combines TRBV7-8 with TRBJ1-1; TRBD1 aligns across 8 bases. This CDR3 spans 12 amino acids. CDR1 and CDR2 from the germline V gene are SGHVS and FQNEAQ. Losses at the gene ends were 10 bases for V and 4 bases for J; bases not matched to a gene: 5. CDR3 residues: CATRGQGTEAFF. The CDR3 coding sequence is TGTGCCACCAGGGGGCAGGGCACTGAAGCTTTCTTT.

J is TRBJ2-1 and V is TRBV5-1, with D unresolved. CDR3 length equals 11 residues. Deletions cut 4 bases from V and 3 bases from J, with 2 bases between. CDR1 and CDR2 from the germline V gene are SGHRS and YFSETQ. CDR3 amino acids: CASSRYNEQFF. The DNA of the CDR3 is TGCGCCAGCAGCCGCTACAATGAGCAGTTCTTC.

The genes are TRBV18 and TRBJ2-5; tentatively, D is TRBD1 (6 bases). V gave up 1 base and J gave up 2 bases, with 11 bases separating them. Germline CDR1 is KGHSH and CDR2 is LQKENI. This CDR3 contains 15 residues. The CDR3 protein is CASSPRAGEQETQYF. CDR3 bases: TGTGCCAGCTCACCACGAGCAGGGGAGCAAGAGACCCAGTACTTC.

V gene TRBV6-5 combines with J gene TRBJ1-5; the match to TRBD1 covers 8 bases. Germline trimming cut 6 bases from V and 7 bases from J; bases unmatched to any gene: 8. The CDR3 is 14 amino acids. From germline, CDR1 is MNHEY and CDR2 SVGAGI. CDR3 in DNA: TGTGCCAGCAGGCCTACAGGGGGATCACAGCCCCAGCATTTT. Protein product: CASRPTGGSQPQHF.

The rearrangement uses TRBV12-5 and TRBJ1-3, with D uncertain. Germline V CDR1 and CDR2: LGHNT, FRNRAP. The CDR3 spans 14 residues. V lost 3 bases, J lost 2 bases, and 8 bases lay in between. CDR3 coding DNA: TGTGCTAGTGGTTTTAATGGAGCTGGAAACACCATATATTTT. Translating it yields CASGFNGAGNTIYF.

The chain joins TRBV5-1 to TRBJ2-3; 8 positions match TRBD2. Germline V gene data show CDR1 as SGHRS and CDR2 as YFSETQ. The CDR3 loop spans 15 amino acids. Trimming at V came to 4 bases and at J to 0 bases, leaving 4 bases not matched to a gene. In nucleotides, the CDR3 is TGCGCCAGCAGCCAAGGACTAGCCAGCACAGATACGCAGTATTTT. Its protein is CASSQGLASTDTQYF.

The chain uses TRBV10-2 and TRBJ2-3, with D tentatively TRBD2 (7 bases). The CDR3 runs 15 residues. Germline V lookup: CDR1 WSHSY, CDR2 SAAADI. V was pared by 6 bases and J by 4 bases, with 17 bases between. CDR3 in DNA: TGCGCCAGCAGAGGGGGGGCGGGGGAGGCAGATACGCAGTATTTT. Its translation is CASRGGAGEADTQYF.

V and J are TRBV19 and TRBJ1-5; D perhaps matches TRBD1 (6 bases). V shed 5 bases and J shed 2 bases, with 13 bases lying between them. This CDR3 region has 15 residues. Germline V gene data show CDR1 as LNHDA and CDR2 as SQIVND (reference sequence). The CDR3 loop is CASSLQGPGNQPQHF. CDR3 coding DNA: TGTGCCAGTAGTTTACAGGGTCCCGGCAATCAGCCCCAGCATTTT. The entire variable domain, with the rest obtained from reference TRBV19 and TRBJ1-5, is as follows: DGGITQSPKYLFRKEGQNVTLSCEQNLNHDAMYWYRQDPGQGLRLIYYSQIVNDFQKGDIAEGYSVSREKKESFPLTVTSAQKNPTAFYLCASSLQGPGNQPQHFGDGTRLSIL.

This clone was seen at least ten times. This chain joins TRBV5-1 and TRBJ1-1; 8 nucleotides match TRBD1. V trimming: 2 bases; J trimming: 4 bases; junction bases outside the gene matches: 4. CDR1 is SGHRS and CDR2 is YFSETQ in the germline V gene. CDR3 length equals 14 residues. CDR3 sequence (DNA): TGCGCCAGCAGCTTATTGACAGGGGTCACTGAAGCTTTCTTT. This sequence encodes CASSLLTGVTEAFF.

This clone occurred once. The chain has TRBV7-2 and TRBJ2-7; tentatively, D is TRBD1 (5 bases). The length of the CDR3 is 15 residues. CDR1 is SGHTA and CDR2 is FQGNSA in the germline V gene. V was trimmed by 1 base and J by 5 bases, leaving 15 bases between them. This CDR3 reads CASSLGSGYLNEQYF. The CDR3 region has the DNA TGTGCCAGCAGCTTAGGATCAGGGTATCTAAACGAGCAGTACTTC. Based on the CDR3 plus reference TRBV7-2 and TRBJ2-7, the full variable domain is GAGVSQSPSNKVTEKGKDVELRCDPISGHTALYWYRQSLGQGLEFLIYFQGNSAPDKSGLPSDRFSAERTGGSVSTLTIQRTQQEDSAVYLCASSLGSGYLNEQYFGPGTRLTVT.

CDR3 in amino acids: CATSREDYGYTF. For the CDR3, the DNA is TGTGCCACCAGCAGGGAAGACTATGGCTACACCTTC. The chain carries TRBV24-1 and TRBJ1-2; D possibly corresponds to TRBD1 (5 bases). The CDR3 loop spans 12 amino acids. From germline, CDR1 is KGHDR and CDR2 SFDVKD. The ends were cut back, 7 bases at V and 3 bases at J, with 8 bases in the middle.